Included here is one T cell receptor beta chain sequence, with context. Its antigen is not known. TCR alpha and beta CDR3 regions were amplified from RNA using iRepertoire nested multiplex PCR. TCRdb re-called the multiplex PCR reads through MiXCR, storing one row per CDR3 protein. Of 300,000 to 450,000 distinct CDR3 sequences in the sample, about 40% were seen once. These data come from a study of glioma-infiltrating T cells. Study-wide context: Low-grade gliomas were grade II; glioblastomas were grade IV at initial diagnosis. Study observations and caveats: Shared blood CDR3 signature motifs marked patients with low tissue-blood divergence.

The V end was cut by 0 bases, the J end by 2 bases, with 10 bases between. Germline CDR1 and CDR2: LGHDT and YNNKEL (reference sequence). The CDR3 extends over 16 amino acids. Sequencing input: glioma tissue, nonneoplastic brain tissue, or PBMCs (not recorded which). The clonotype was recovered from a human donor with low-grade glioma or glioblastoma, undergoing nonglioma brain surgery, or in good health (not recorded which). The chain carries TRBV3-1 and TRBJ1-4; D remains unclear. The CDR3: CASSQEWQITNEKLFF. The CDR3 DNA reads TGTGCCAGCAGCCAAGAGTGGCAGATCACTAATGAAAAACTGTTTTTT.